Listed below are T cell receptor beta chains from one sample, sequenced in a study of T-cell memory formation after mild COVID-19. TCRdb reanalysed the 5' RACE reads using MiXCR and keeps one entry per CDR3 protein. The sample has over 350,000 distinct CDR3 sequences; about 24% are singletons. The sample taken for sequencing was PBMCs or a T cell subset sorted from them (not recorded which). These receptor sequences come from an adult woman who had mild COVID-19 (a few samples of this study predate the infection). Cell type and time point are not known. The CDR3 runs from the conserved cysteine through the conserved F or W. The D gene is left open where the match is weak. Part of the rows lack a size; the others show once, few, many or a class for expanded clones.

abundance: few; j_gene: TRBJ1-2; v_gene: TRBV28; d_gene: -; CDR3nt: TGTGCCAGCAGCAACGGCAGTGAAAACCTTCGGGGCTACACCTTC; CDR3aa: CASSNGSENLRGYTF
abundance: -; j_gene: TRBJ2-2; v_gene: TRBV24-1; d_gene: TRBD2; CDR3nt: TGTGCCACCAGTGACCCGGGACTAGCGGGGTATCTCGGGGAGCTGTTTTTT; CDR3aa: CATSDPGLAGYLGELFF
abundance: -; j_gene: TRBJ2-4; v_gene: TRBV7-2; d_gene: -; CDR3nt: TGTGCCAGCAGCTTAGGGGATATTGGCATTCAGTACTTC; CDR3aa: CASSLGDIGIQYF
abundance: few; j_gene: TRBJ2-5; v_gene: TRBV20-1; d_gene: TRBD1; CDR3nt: TGCAGTGCTGGGGACAGGGTCAATAAAGAGACCCAGTACTTC; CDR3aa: CSAGDRVNKETQYF
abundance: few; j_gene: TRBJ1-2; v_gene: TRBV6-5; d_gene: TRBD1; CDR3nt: TGTGCCAGCAGCCGGAATCGACAGGGGAACTATGGCTACACCTTC; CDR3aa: CASSRNRQGNYGYTF
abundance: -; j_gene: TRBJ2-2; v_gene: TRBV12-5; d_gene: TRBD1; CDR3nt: TGTGCTAGTGGTTTCACGACAGGGTTGGACACCGGGGAGCTGTTTTTT; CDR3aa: CASGFTTGLDTGELFF
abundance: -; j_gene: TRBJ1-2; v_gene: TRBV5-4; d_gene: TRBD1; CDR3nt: TGTGCCAGCAGCTCCGGGACAGGGGGCGGCTATGGCTACACCTTC; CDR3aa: CASSSGTGGGYGYTF
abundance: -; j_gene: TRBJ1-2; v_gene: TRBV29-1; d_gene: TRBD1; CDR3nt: TGCAGCGCAAAGGACAGGGGGCCCTATGGCTACACCTTC; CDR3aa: CSAKDRGPYGYTF
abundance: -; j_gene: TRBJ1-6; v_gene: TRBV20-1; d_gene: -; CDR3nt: TGCAGTGCCCTAGACAGCGGGGATTCACCCCTCCACTTT; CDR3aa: CSALDSGDSPLHF
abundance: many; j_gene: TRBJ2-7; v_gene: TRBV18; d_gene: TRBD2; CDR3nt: TGTGCCAGCTCCCTTGACGGGACTAGCGCCTACGAGCAGTACTTC; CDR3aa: CASSLDGTSAYEQYF
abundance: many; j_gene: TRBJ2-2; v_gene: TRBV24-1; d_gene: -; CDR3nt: TGTGCCACCAGTAGGAGATCCCTCAACACCGGGGAGCTGTTTTTT; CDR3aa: CATSRRSLNTGELFF
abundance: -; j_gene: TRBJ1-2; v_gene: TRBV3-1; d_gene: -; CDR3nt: TGTGCCAGCAGACAATACGAGGGGAACTATGGCTACACCTTC; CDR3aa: CASRQYEGNYGYTF
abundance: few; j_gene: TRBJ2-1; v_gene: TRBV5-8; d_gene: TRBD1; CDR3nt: TGTGCCAGCAGCGAGGGACAGGGGACCGACAATGAGCAGTTCTTC; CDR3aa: CASSEGQGTDNEQFF
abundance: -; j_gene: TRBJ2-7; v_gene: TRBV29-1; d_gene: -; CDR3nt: TGCAGCGTTGAGTGGCGGGGCGACTCCTACGAGCAGTACTTC; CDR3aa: CSVEWRGDSYEQYF
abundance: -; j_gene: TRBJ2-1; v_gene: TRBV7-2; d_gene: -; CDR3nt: TGTGCCAGCAGCCCAAACAGAGGAATCTACAATGAGCAGTTCTTC; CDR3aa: CASSPNRGIYNEQFF
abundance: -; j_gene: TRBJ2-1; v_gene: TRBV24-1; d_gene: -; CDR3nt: TGTGCCACCAGTAGCACTACCAATTACAATGAGCAGTTCTTC; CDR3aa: CATSSTTNYNEQFF
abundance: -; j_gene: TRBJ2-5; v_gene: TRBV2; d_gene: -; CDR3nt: TGTGCCAGCAAGGGCCCCGCGGGAGAGACCCAGTACTTC; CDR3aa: CASKGPAGETQYF
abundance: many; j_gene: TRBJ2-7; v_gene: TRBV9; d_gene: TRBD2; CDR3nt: TGTGCCAGCAGCGTAGGCAGCGGGACCTTCGACTACGAGCAGTACTTC; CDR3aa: CASSVGSGTFDYEQYF
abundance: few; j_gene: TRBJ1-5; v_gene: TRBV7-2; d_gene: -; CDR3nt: TGTGCCAGCAGCTTAGACCCGTCAATAAGCAATCAGCCCCAGCATTTT; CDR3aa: CASSLDPSISNQPQHF
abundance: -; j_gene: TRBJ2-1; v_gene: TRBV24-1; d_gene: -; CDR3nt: TGTGCCACCAGTGCTCTAGGGGACGAGGAGTTCTTC; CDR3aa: CATSALGDEEFF
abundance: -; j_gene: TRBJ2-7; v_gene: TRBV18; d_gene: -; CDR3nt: TGTGCCAGCTCACCGCAGTACATTGCAACCTACGAGCAGTACTTC; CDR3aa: CASSPQYIATYEQYF
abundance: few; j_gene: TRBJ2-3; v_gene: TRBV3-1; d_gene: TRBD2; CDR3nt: TGTGCCAGCGGAAGGACTAGCGGGGGAGATACGCAGTATTTT; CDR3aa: CASGRTSGGDTQYF
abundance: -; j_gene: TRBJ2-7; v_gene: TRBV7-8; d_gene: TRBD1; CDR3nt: TGTGCCAGCAGCTTAACGGGGACAGGGGGCTACGAGCAGTACTTC; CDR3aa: CASSLTGTGGYEQYF
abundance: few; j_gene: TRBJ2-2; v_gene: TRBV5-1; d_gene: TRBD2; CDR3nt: TGCGCCAGCACCGGGGGGACTACGAATCCCGGGGAGCTGTTTTTT; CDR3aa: CASTGGTTNPGELFF
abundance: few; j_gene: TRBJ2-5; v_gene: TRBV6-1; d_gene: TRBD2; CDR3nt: TGTGCCAGCAGTGGAAGGACTAGCGGACAAGAGACCCAGTACTTC; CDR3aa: CASSGRTSGQETQYF
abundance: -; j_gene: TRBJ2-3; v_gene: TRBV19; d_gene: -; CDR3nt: TGTGCCAGTAGTATTTTGTTTACTAGCACAGATACGCAGTATTTT; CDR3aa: CASSILFTSTDTQYF
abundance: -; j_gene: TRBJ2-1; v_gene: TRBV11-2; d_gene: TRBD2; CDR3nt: TGTGCCAGCAGCCAAGGACTAGCGGGATACAATGAGCAGTTCTTC; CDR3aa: CASSQGLAGYNEQFF
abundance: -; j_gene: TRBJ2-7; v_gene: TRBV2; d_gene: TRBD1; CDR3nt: TGTGCCAGCAGCCTGGGACAGTTCTACGAGCAGTACTTC; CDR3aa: CASSLGQFYEQYF
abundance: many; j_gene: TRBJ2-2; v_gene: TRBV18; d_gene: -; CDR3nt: TGTGCCAGCTCACCACTCGGGGAGACGTTGAACACCGGGGAGCTGTTTTTT; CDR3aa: CASSPLGETLNTGELFF
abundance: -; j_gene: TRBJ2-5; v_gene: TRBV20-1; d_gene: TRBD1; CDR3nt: TGCAGTGCTGGACAGGGCTGGGAGACCCAGTACTTC; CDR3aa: CSAGQGWETQYF
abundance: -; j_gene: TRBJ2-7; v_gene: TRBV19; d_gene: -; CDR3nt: TGTGCCAGTATGGACAGAACCTACGAGCAGTACTTC; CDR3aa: CASMDRTYEQYF
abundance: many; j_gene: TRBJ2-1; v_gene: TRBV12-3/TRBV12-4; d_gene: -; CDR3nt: TGTGCCAGCAGTTTGGCGCAGTTGTCAGCTGAGCAGTTCTTC; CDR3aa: CASSLAQLSAEQFF
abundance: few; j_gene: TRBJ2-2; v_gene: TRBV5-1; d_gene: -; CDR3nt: TGCGCCAGCAGCTTGGTTCAGGCCACCGGGGAGCTGTTTTTT; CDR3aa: CASSLVQATGELFF
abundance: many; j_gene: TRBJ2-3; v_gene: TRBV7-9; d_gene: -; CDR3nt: TGTGCCAGCAGCTTAGTGCTGGGCACAGATACGCAGTATTTT; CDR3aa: CASSLVLGTDTQYF
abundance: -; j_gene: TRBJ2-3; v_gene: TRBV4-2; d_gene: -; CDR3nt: TGTGCCAGCAGCCAAGAGCGGGACGTAAATTCCTATACGCAGTATTTT; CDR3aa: CASSQERDVNSYTQYF
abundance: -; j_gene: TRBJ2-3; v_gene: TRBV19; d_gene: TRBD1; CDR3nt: TGTGCCAGTAGTATCGGGACAGGGCGAGATACGCAGTATTTT; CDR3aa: CASSIGTGRDTQYF
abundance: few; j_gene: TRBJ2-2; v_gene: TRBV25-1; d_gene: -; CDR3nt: TGTGCCAGCAGTGAATCGGGACGGGCCGGGGAGCTGTTTTTT; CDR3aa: CASSESGRAGELFF
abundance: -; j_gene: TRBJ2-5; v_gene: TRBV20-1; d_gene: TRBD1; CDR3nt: TGCAGTGCCCAAGACAGGGGTATAGAGACCCAGTACTTC; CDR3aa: CSAQDRGIETQYF
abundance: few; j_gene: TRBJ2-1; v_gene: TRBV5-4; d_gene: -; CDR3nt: TGTGCCAGCAGCGAATTTTACAATGAGCAGTTCTTC; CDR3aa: CASSEFYNEQFF
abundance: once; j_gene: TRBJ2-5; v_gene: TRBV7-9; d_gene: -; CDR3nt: TGTGCCCCCAGGGGGGGCCCCTACTTC; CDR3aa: CAPRGGPYF
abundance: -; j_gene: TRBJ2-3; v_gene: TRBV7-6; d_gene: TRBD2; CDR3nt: TGTGCCAGCAGCTTAACCCGAGGGAGGGCAGATACGCAGTATTTT; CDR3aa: CASSLTRGRADTQYF
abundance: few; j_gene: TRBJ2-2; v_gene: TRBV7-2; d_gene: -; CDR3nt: TGTGCCAGCAGCACGCAGGGCTCCTCCACCGGGGAGCTGTTTTTT; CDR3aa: CASSTQGSSTGELFF
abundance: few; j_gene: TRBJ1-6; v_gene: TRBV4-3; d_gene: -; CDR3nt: TGCGCCAGCAGCCAAGCAGGAACACCCCTCCACTTT; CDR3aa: CASSQAGTPLHF
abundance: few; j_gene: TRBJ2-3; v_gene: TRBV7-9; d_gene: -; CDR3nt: TGTGCCAGCAGCTTCTGGCCTAGCACAGATACGCAGTATTTT; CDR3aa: CASSFWPSTDTQYF
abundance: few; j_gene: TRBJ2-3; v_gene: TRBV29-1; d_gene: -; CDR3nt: TGCAGCGTTGAGACAGGCTTAGGGACAGATACGCAGTATTTT; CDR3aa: CSVETGLGTDTQYF
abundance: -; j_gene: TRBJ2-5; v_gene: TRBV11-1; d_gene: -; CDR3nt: TGTGCCAGCAGCCCCCATGGGGAGACCCAGTACTTC; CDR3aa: CASSPHGETQYF
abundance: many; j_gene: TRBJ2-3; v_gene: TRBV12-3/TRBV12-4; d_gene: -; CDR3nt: TGTGCCAGCAGTTTATCAGCAGCTCACACAGATACGCAGTATTTT; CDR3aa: CASSLSAAHTDTQYF
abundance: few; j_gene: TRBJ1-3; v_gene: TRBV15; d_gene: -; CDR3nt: TGTGCCACCAGCCCGAGCCGCCTCATGCCCTCTGGAAACACCATATATTTT; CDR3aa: CATSPSRLMPSGNTIYF